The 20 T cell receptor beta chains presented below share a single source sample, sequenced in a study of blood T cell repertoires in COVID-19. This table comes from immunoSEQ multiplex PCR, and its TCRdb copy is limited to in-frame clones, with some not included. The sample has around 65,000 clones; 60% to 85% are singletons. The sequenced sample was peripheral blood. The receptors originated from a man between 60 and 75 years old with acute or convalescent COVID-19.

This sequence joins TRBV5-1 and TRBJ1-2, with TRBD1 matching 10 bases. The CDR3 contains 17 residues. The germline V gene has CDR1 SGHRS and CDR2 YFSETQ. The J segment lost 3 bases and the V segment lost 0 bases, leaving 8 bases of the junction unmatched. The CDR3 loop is CASSLGTRDRGDYGYTF. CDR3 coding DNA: TGCGCCAGCAGCTTGGGAACCCGGGACAGGGGAGACTATGGCTACACCTTC.

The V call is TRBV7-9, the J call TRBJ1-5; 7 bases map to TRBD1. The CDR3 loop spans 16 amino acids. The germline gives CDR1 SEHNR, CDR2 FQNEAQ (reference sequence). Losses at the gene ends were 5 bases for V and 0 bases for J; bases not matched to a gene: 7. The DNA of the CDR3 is TGTGCCAGCAGCATCGGACAGGTAGATAGCAATCAGCCCCAGCATTTT. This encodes CASSIGQVDSNQPQHF.

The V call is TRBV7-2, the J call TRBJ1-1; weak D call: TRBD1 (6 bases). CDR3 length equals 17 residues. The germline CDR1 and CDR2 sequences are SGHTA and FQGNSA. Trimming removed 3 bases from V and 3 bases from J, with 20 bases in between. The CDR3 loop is CASSFTYRAGDDTEAFF. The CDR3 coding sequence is TGTGCCAGCAGCTTTACCTACAGGGCCGGGGATGACACTGAAGCTTTCTTT.

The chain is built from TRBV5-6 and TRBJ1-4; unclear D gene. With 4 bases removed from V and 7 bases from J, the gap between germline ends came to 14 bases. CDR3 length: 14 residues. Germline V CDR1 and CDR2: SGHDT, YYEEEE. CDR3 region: CASSGVLMGEKLFF. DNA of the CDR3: TGTGCCAGCAGCGGAGTCTTGATGGGTGAAAAACTGTTTTTT.

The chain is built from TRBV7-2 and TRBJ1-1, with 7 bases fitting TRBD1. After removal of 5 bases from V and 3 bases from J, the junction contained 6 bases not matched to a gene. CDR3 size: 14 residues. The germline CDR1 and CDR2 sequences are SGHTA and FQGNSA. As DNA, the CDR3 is TGTGCCAGCAGCGCCAGACAGGGCGACACTGAAGCTTTCTTT. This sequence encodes CASSARQGDTEAFF.

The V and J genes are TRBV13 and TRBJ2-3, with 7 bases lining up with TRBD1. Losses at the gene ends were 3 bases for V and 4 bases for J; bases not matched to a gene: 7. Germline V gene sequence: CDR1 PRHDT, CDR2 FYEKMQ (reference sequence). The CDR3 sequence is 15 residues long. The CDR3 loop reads CASSFEGARADTQYF. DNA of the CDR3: TGTGCCAGCAGCTTTGAGGGGGCTAGGGCAGATACGCAGTATTTT.

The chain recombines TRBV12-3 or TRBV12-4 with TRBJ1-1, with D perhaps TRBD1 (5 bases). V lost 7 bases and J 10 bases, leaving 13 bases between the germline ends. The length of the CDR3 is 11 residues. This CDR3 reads CASTLRRGAFF. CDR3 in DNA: TGTGCCAGCACCCTAAGGAGGGGAGCTTTCTTT.

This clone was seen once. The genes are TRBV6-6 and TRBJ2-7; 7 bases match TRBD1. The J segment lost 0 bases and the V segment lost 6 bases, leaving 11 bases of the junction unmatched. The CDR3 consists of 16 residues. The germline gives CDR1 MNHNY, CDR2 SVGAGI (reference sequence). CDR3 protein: CASSLIKGGLSYEQYF. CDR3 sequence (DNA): TGTGCCAGCAGCCTGATAAAAGGGGGCCTCTCCTACGAGCAGTACTTC.

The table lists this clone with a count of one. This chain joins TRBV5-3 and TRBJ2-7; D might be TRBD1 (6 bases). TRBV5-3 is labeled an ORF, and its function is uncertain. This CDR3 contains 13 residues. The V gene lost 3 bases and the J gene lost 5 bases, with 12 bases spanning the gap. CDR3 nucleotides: TGTGCCAGAAGCTCACAACAGGGTAACGAGCAGTACTTC. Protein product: CARSSQQGNEQYF.

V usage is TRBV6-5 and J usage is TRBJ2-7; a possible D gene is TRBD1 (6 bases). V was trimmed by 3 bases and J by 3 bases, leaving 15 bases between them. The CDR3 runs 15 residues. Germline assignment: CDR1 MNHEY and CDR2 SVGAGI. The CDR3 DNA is TGTGCCAGCAGTTATAGAGGGGACATAGGCTACGAGCAGTACTTC. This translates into CASSYRGDIGYEQYF.

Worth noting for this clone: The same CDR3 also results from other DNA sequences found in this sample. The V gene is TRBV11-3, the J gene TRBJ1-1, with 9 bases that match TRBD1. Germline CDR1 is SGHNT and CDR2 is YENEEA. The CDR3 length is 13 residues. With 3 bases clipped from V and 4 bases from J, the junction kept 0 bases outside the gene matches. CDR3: CASSLTGGTEAFF. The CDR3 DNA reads TGTGCCAGCAGCTTGACAGGGGGCACTGAAGCTTTCTTT.

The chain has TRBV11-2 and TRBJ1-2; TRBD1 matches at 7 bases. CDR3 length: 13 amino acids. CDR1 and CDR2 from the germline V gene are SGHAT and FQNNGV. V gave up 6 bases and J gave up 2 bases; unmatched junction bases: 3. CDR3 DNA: TGTGCCAGCAGGCCAGGGGGGAACTATGGCTACACCTTC. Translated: CASRPGGNYGYTF.

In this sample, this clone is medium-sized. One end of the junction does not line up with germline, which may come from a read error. The CDR3 here is CASSDSQSQHF. As DNA, the CDR3 is TGTGCCAGCAGTGACAGTCAGTCCCAGCATTTT. The rearrangement joins TRBV6-1 to TRBJ1-5; D remains ambiguous. The CDR3 loop spans 11 amino acids. Germline V gene data show CDR1 as MNHNS and CDR2 as SASEGT.

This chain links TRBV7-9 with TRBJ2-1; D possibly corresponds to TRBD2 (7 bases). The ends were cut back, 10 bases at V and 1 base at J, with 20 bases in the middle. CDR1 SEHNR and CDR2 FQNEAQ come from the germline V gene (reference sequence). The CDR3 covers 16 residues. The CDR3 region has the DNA TGTGCCACCGGGGGGCGACTGGATAGGTCCTACAATGAGCAGTTCTTC. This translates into CATGGRLDRSYNEQFF.

The CDR3 region has the DNA TGTGCCAGCACCCCCCGACTCGCCCTGAACACTGAAGCTTTCTTT. Translation gives CASTPRLALNTEAFF. The chain recombines TRBV4-2 with TRBJ1-1; D is undetermined. CDR3 length: 15 amino acids. Between the trimmed V and J ends, which lost 7 bases and 0 bases, there was a span of 15 bases. In germline, CDR1 is LGHNA, CDR2 YNFKEQ.

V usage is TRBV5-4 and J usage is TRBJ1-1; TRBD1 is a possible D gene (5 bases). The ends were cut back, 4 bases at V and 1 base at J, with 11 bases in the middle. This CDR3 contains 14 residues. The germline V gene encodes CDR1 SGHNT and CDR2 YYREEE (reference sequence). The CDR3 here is CASSGGGRNTEAFF. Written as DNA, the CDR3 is TGTGCCAGCAGCGGGGGGGGACGGAACACTGAAGCTTTCTTT.

This CDR3 is CASSLTPGRANYGYTF. The CDR3 DNA follows: TGTGCCAGCAGCTTAACCCCGGGCAGGGCCAACTATGGCTACACCTTC. The chain employs TRBV7-2 and TRBJ1-2; D possibly corresponds to TRBD1 (5 bases). CDR1 and CDR2 (germline): SGHTA, FQGNSA. Trimming removed 2 bases at V and 2 bases at J, with 15 bases between. This CDR3 comprises 16 residues.

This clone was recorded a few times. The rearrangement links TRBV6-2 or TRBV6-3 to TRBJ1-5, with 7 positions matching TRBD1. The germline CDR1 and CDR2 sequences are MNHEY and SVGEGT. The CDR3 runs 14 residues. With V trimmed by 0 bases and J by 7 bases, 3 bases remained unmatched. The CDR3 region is CASSYSGGGQPQHF. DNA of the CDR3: TGTGCCAGCAGTTACTCTGGAGGGGGCCAGCCCCAGCATTTT.

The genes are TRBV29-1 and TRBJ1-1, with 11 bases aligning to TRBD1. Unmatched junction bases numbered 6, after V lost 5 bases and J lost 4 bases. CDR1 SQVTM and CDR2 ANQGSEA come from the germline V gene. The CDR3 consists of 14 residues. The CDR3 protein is CSVRTGGYGTEAFF. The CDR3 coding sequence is TGCAGCGTTCGGACAGGGGGCTACGGCACTGAAGCTTTCTTT.

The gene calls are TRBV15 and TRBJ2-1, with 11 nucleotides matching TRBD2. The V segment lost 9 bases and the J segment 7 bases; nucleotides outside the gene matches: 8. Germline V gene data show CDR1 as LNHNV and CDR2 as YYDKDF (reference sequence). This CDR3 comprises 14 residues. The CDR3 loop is CATERLAGLNEQFF. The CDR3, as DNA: TGTGCCACAGAAAGACTAGCGGGGTTGAATGAGCAGTTCTTC.